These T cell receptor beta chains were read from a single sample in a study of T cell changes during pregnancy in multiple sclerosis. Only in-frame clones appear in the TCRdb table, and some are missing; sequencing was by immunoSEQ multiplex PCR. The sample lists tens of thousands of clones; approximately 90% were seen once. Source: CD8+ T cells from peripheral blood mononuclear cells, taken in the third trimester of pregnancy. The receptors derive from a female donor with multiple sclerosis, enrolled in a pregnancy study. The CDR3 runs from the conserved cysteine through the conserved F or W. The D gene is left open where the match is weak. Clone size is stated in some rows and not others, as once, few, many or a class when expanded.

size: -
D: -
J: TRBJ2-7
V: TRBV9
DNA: TGTGCCAGCAGCGTAGATGGGGCGGGGGCTGCCTACGAGCAGTACTTC
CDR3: CASSVDGAGAAYEQYF

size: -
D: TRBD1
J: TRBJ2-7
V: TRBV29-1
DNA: TGCAGCGTTGAAGGTGGACAGGGGCCCTTCTACGAGCAGTACTTC
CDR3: CSVEGGQGPFYEQYF

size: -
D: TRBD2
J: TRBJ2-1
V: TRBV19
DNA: TGTGCCAGTATCCTCCCCCCGGCGGGGGGAACTCACAATGAGCAGTTCTTC
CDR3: CASILPPAGGTHNEQFF

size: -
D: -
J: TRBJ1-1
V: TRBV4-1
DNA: TGCGCCAGCAGCGCAGGCGGGGCGGGTACTGAAGCTTTCTTT
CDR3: CASSAGGAGTEAFF

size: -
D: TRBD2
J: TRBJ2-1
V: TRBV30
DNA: TGTGCCTGGAGCCGCCTCGGGACTAGCGGGAACGATGAGCAGTTCTTC
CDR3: CAWSRLGTSGNDEQFF

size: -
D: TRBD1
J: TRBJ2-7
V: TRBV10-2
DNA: TGCGCCAGCAGTGAGACCGGGGACAGGGACCTCTTC
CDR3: CASSETGDRDLF

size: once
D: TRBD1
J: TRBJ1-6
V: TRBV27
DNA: TGTGCCAGCGGTCGCTCAGGAGGACAGGGTTTCGGCAGTACACCCCTCCACTTT
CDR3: CASGRSGGQGFGSTPLHF

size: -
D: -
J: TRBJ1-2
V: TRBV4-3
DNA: TGCGCCAGCAGCCAAGATCCAGCGGAGGGCTACACCTTC
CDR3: CASSQDPAEGYTF

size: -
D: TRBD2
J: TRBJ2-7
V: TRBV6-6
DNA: TGTGCCAGCACCCTAAGAGCGGGATACGAGCAGTACTTC
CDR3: CASTLRAGYEQYF

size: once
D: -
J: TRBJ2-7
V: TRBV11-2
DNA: TGTGCCAGCAGCGGTATGCGACTAGTTTACGAGCAGTACTTC
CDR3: CASSGMRLVYEQYF

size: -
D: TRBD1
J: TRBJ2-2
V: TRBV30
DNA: TGTGCCTGGAGTGGAGGACAGGGGGTAGGCGGGGAGCTGTTTTTT
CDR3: CAWSGGQGVGGELFF

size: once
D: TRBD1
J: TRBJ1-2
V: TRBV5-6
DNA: TGTGCCAGCAGCTTTAATGAGGGACAGGGCGGCTACACCTTC
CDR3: CASSFNEGQGGYTF

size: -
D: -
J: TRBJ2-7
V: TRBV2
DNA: TGTGCCAGCAGTGAATTCCAGGGGTTCTACGAGCAGTACTTC
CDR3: CASSEFQGFYEQYF

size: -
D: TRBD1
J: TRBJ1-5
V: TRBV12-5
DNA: TGTGCTAGTGGCCAAGACAGGGCCAATCAGCCCCAGCATTTT
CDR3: CASGQDRANQPQHF

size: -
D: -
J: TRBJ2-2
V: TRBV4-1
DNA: TGCGCCAGCAGCCAAGAGGGACAAAACACCGGGGAGCTGTTTTTT
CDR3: CASSQEGQNTGELFF

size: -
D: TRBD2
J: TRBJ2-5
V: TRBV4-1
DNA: TGCGCCAGCAGCCAAGAACCAGCGGGGGGGCTAGAGACCCAGTACTTC
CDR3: CASSQEPAGGLETQYF

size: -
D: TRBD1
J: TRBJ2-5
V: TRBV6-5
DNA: TGTGCCAGCAGTTACCGAGACAGGGGGCGCGGAGAGACCCAGTACTTC
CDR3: CASSYRDRGRGETQYF

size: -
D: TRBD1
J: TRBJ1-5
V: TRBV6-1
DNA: TGTGCCAGCAGTGAAGGGGGACAGGGGGCCCAGCCCCAGCATTTT
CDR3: CASSEGGQGAQPQHF

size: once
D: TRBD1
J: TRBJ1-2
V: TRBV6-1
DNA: TGTGCCAGCAGTACTCGGACAGGGAACTATGGCTACACCTTC
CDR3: CASSTRTGNYGYTF

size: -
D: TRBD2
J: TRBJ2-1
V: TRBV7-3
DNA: TGTGCCAGCAGCGAGGCGGGGGGGCTGTCCTACAATGAGCAGTTCTTC
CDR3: CASSEAGGLSYNEQFF

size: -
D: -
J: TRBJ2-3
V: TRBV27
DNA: TGTGCCAGCAGTCACACAGATACGCAGTATTTT
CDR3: CASSHTDTQYF

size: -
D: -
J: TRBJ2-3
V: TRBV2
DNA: TGTGCCGCGCCGAAGGGGGATACGCAGTATTTT
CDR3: CAAPKGDTQYF